This TCR beta chain was captured by sequencing in a study of blood T cell repertoires in COVID-19. Study as a whole: Acute and convalescent COVID-19 samples came from the United States, Italy and Spain. PBMCs, B-cell-depleted T cells, or T cells were the source of the cDNA or gDNA that made up the material.

This table comes from immunoSEQ multiplex PCR, and its TCRdb copy is limited to in-frame clones, with some not included. Of around 190,000 clones listed, 88% are singletons. Germline-derived CDR1 and CDR2 are SEHNR and FQNEAQ (reference sequence). With 5 bases clipped from V and 3 bases from J, the junction kept 10 bases outside the gene matches. The CDR3 runs 16 residues. The rearrangement links TRBV7-9 to TRBJ1-3, with 7 bases that match TRBD1. Input material: peripheral blood. This sequence originates from a man between 18 and 35 years old with active or convalescent COVID-19. The DNA of the CDR3 is TGTGCCAGCAGCCCCAAGACAGGGTATGTTGGAAACACCATATATTTT. Its protein product is CASSPKTGYVGNTIYF.